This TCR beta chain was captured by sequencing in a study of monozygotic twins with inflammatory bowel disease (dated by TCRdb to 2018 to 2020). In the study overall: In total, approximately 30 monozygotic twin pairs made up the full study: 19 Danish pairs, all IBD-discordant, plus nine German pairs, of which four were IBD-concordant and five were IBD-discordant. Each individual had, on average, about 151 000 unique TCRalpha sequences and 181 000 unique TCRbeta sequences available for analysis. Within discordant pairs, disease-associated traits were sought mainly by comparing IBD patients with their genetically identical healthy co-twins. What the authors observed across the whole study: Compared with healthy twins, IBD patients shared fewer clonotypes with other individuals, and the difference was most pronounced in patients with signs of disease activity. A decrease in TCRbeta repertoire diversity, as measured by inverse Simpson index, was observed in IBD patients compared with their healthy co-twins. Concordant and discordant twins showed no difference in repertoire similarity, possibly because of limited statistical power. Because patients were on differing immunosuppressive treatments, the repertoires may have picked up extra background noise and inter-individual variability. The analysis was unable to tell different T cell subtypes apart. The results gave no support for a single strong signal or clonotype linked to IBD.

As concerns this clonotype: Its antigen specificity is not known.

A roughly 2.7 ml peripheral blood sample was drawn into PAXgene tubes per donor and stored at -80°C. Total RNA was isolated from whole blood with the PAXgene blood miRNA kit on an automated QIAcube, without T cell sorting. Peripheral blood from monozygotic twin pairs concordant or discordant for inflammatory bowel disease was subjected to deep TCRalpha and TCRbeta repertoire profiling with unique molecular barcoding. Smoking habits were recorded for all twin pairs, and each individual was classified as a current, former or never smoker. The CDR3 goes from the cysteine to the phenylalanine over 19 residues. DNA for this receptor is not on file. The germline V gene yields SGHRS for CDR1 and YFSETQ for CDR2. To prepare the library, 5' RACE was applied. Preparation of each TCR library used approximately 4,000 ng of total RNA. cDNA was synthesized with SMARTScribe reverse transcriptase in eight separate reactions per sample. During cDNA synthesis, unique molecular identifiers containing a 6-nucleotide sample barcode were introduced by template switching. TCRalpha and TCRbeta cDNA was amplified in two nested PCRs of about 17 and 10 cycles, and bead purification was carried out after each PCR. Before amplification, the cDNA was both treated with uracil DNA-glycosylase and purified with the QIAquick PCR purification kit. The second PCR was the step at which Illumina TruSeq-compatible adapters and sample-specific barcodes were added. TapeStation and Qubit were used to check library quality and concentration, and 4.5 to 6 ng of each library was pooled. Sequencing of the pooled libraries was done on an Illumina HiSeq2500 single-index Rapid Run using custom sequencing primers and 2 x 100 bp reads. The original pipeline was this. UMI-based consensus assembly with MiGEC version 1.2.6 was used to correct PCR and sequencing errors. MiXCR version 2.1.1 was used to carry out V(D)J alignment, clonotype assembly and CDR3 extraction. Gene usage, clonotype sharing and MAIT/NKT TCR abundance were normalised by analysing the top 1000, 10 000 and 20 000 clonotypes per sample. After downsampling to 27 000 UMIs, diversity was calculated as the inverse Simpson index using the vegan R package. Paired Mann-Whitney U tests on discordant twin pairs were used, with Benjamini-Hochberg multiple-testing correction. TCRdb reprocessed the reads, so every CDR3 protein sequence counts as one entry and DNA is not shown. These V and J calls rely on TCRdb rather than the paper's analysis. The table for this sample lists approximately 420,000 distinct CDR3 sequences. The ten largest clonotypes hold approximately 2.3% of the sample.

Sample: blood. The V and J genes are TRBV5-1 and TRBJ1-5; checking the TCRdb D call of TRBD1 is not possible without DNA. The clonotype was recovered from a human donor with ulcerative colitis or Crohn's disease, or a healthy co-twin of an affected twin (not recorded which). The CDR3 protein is CASSPRRQTTLGGNQPQHF.